This T cell receptor beta chain was identified during a study of cytomegalovirus exposure and HLA in healthy donors. PCR used 60 Vbeta primers and 13 Jbeta primers. TCRdb's table, derived via immunoSEQ multiplex PCR, lists solely in-frame clones and lacks some. Of some 110,000 clones detected, approximately 80% appear once; the ten largest clones hold approximately 5%. This clone was observed a handful of times. This receptor was obtained from a man in his fifties or sixties in good health and CMV-seropositive. The source material was PBMCs.

CDR3 residues: CASSLGTGGRIYEQYF. The CDR3 nucleotides read TGTGCCAGCAGCTTAGGGACAGGGGGAAGGATCTACGAGCAGTACTTC. This chain links TRBV7-9 with TRBJ2-7; 10 bases line up with TRBD1. Germline CDR1 reads SEHNR; CDR2 reads FQNEAQ (reference sequence). The CDR3 is 16 residues long. The J segment lost 3 bases and the V segment lost 1 base, leaving 6 bases of the junction unmatched.